This record looks at one TCR beta chain sequence and its context. The antigen remains undetermined. These data belong to a study of OX40 agonist ivuxolimab in advanced cancers. For the study at large: Dose-escalation patients' cancers were hepatocellular carcinoma, melanoma, renal cell or head and neck cancer. 30% to 40% of patients had received prior checkpoint inhibitor therapy.

Study-wide findings and caveats: Dose levels from 0.1 to 3.0 mg/kg saw CD4+ and CD8+ blood T cells expand clonally by week 6. Relative to CD4+ cells, CD8+ T cells on average had more expanded clones.

Measured with immunoSEQ multiplex PCR; TCRdb has only the in-frame clones, and not every one. The sample lists 50,000 to 55,000 clones; around 91% were seen once. CDR3 size: 15 residues. Germline V lookup: CDR1 GTSNPN, CDR2 SVGIG (reference sequence). The V gene lost 2 bases and the J gene lost 2 bases, with 16 bases spanning the gap. The sample in question was CD4+ or CD8+ T cells sorted from blood, obtained in a trial of the OX40 agonist ivuxolimab. The chain combines TRBV30 with TRBJ2-7, with D perhaps TRBD1 or TRBD2 (5 bases each). This clonotype originated in an adult with an advanced solid tumor such as melanoma, head and neck, liver or kidney cancer. The CDR3 DNA reads as TGTGCCTGGAGTTCGGGACCTTCCCGAACCTACGAGCAGTACTTC. This codes for CAWSSGPSRTYEQYF.